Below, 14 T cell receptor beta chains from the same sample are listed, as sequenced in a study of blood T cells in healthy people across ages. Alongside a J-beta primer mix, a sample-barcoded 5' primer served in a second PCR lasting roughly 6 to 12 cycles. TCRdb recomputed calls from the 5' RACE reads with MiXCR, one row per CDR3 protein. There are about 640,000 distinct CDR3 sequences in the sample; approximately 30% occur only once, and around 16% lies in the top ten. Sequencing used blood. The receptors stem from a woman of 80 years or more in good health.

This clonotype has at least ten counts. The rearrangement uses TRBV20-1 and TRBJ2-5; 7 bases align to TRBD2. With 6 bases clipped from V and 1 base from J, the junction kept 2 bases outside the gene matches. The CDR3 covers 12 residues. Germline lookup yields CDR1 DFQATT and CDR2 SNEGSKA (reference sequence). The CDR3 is CSAGLTQETQYF. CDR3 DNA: TGCAGTGCGGGACTAACCCAAGAGACCCAGTACTTC.

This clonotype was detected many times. The CDR3 spells CASSQDLEIHSSTDTQYF. DNA for the CDR3: TGCGCCAGCAGCCAAGATCTTGAGATCCACTCTAGCACAGATACGCAGTATTTT. The chain has TRBV4-1 and TRBJ2-3; unclear D gene. The CDR3 loop spans 18 amino acids. The germline CDR1 and CDR2 sequences are MGHRA and YSYEKL. V was pared by 0 bases and J by 0 bases, with 16 bases between.

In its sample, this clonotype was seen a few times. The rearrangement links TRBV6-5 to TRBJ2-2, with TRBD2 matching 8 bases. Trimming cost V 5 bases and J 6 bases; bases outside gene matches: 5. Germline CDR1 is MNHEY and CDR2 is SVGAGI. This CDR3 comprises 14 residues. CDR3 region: CASSPVGGAGELFF. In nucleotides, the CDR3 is TGTGCCAGCAGTCCCGTCGGGGGGGCCGGGGAGCTGTTTTTT.

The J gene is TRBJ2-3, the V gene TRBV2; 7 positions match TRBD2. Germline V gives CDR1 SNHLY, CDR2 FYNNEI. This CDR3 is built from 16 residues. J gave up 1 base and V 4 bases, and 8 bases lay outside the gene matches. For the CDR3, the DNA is TGTGCCAGCAGTGTAGACGGGGGGAGGGGCACAGATACGCAGTATTTT. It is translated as CASSVDGGRGTDTQYF.

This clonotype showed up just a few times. CDR3 sequence: CSASAGGGGDEQYF. CDR3 in DNA: TGCAGTGCTAGCGCAGGGGGTGGTGGCGACGAGCAGTACTTC. This chain joins TRBV20-1 and TRBJ2-7; 7 positions match TRBD1. This CDR3 contains 14 residues. The V and J ends lost 3 bases and 5 bases, in that order; junction bases with no gene match: 10. Per germline, CDR1 DFQATT and CDR2 SNEGSKA (reference sequence).

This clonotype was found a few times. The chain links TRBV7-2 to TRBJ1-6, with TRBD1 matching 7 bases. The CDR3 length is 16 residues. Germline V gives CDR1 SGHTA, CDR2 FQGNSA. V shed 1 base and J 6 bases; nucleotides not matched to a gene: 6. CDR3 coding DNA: TGTGCCAGCAGCTTAGATTCCCAGGGGGGTAATTCACCCCTCCACTTT. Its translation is CASSLDSQGGNSPLHF.

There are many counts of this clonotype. CDR3 amino acids: CASSSERVSYEQYF. CDR3 in DNA: TGTGCCAGCAGCTCGGAGCGGGTAAGCTACGAGCAGTACTTC. This chain joins TRBV6-1 and TRBJ2-7; TRBD2 is a possible D gene (6 bases). V lost 6 bases to trimming and J lost 3 bases, with 15 bases between them. Germline V lookup: CDR1 MNHNS, CDR2 SASEGT. The CDR3 totals 14 residues.

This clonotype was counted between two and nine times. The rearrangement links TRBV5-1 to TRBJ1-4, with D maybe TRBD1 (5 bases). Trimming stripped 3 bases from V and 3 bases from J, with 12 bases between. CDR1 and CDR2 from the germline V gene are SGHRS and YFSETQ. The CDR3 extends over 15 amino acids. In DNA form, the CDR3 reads TGCGCCAGCAGCTCGGGACTTCGGGCTAATGAAAAACTGTTTTTT. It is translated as CASSSGLRANEKLFF.

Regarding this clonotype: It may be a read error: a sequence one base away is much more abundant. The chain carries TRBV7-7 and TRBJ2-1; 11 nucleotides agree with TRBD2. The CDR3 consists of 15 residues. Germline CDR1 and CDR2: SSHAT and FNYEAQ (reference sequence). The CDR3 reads CAGSATSGGYNEQFF. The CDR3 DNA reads TGTGCTGGCAGCGCCACTAGCGGGGGATACAATGAGCAGTTCTTC.

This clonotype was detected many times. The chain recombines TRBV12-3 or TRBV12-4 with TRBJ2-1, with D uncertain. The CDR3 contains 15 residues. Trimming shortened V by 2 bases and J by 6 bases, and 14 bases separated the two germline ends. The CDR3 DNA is TGTGCCAGCAGTTTAAGAGGAACCCAGGCCAATGAGCAGTTCTTC. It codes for CASSLRGTQANEQFF.

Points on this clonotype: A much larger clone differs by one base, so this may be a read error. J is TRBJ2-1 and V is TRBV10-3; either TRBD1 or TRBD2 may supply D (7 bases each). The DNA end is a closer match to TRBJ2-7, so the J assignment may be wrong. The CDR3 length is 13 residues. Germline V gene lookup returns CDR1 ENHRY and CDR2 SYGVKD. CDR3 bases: TGTGCCGGTCAGGGGGGGCCCTACAATGAGCAGTACTTC. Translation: CAGQGGPYNEQYF.

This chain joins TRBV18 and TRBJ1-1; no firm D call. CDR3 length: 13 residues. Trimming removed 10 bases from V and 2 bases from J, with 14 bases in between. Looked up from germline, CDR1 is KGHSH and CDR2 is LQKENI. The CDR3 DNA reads TGTGCCACCCTCCGGGCAGCCAACACTGAAGCTTTCTTT. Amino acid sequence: CATLRAANTEAFF.

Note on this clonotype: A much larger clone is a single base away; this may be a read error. The CDR3 DNA reads TGTGCCAGCAGCGTATCGGCTAGCGGTTACAATGAGCAGTTCTTC. This encodes CASSVSASGYNEQFF. The chain links TRBV9 to TRBJ2-1, with 7 positions matching TRBD2. CDR1 SGDLS and CDR2 YYNGEE come from the germline V gene. The CDR3 runs to 15 residues. Trimming removed 1 base from V and 4 bases from J; junction bases left unmatched: 5. The complete variable domain, with remaining parts taken from reference TRBV9 and TRBJ2-1, reads DSGVTQTPKHLITATGQRVTLRCSPRSGDLSVYWYQQSLDQGLQFLIQYYNGEERAKGNILERFSAQQFPDLHSELNLSSLELGDSALYFCASSVSASGYNEQFFGPGTRLTVL.

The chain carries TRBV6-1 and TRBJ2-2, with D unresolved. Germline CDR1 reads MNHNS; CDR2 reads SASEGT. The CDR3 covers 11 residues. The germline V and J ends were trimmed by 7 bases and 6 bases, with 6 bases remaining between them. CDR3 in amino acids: CASKLSGELFF. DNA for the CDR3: TGTGCCAGCAAGTTATCCGGGGAGCTGTTTTTT.